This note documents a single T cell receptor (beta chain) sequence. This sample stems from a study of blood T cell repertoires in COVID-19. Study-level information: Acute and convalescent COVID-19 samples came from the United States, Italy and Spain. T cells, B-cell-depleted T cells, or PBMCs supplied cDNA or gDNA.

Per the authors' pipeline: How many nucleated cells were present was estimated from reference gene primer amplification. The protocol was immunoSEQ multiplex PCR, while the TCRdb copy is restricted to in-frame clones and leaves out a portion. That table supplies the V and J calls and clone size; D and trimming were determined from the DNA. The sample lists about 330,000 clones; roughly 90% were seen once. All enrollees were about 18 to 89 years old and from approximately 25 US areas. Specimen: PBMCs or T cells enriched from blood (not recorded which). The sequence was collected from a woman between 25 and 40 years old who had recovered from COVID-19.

This CDR3 reads CASSNGQGDNHNEQFF. CDR3 in DNA: TGTGCCAGCAGCAACGGACAGGGGGATAATCACAATGAGCAGTTCTTC. This sequence joins TRBV11-2 and TRBJ2-1, with TRBD1 identical over 10 bases. Trimming took 5 bases from V and 5 from J; bases not matched to a gene: 9. The CDR3 has 16 residues. Germline loops: CDR1 SGHAT, CDR2 FQNNGV.